Below, 22 T cell receptor beta chains from the same sample are listed, as sequenced in a study of beta chain features in type 1 diabetes. Study-wide points: The study found moderately but significantly shorter TCRB CDR3s in all four CD4+ subsets of Type 1 diabetes patients.

These TCRs are of unknown antigen specificity. The whole isolated RNA underwent reverse transcription, so sequencing captured expressed TCRB transcripts. The method was immunoSEQ multiplex PCR; TCRdb's version includes in-frame clones alone and lacks a portion of them. The top ten clones hold roughly 0.015% of a sample with about 340,000 clones, roughly 14% of them seen once. Sequenced material: naive CD4+ T cells from blood. All receptors derive from a woman aged 18 to 35 with type 1 diabetes.

This sequence joins TRBV7-2 and TRBJ1-5; D not certain. This CDR3 is built from 14 residues. Trimming left V 7 bases short and J 2 bases short, with 12 bases between. The germline gives CDR1 SGHTA, CDR2 FQGNSA. The DNA of the CDR3 is TGTGCCAGCATGTACGAGGCAGGCAATCAGCCCCAGCATTTT. Translation: CASMYEAGNQPQHF. Full variable domain (remainder filled in from reference TRBV7-2 and TRBJ1-5): GAGVSQSPSNKVTEKGKDVELRCDPISGHTALYWYRQSLGQGLEFLIYFQGNSAPDKSGLPSDRFSAERTGGSVSTLTIQRTQQEDSAVYLCASMYEAGNQPQHFGDGTRLSIL.

This clone was detected only a few times. The V and J genes are TRBV9 and TRBJ2-1, with 9 positions matching TRBD2. This CDR3 has 16 amino acids. CDR1 is SGDLS, CDR2 YYNGEE, per germline. The ends lost 3 bases at V and 4 bases at J; junction bases unmatched: 8. CDR3 sequence: CASSAGGRARYNEQFF. Written as DNA, the CDR3 is TGTGCCAGCAGCGCGGGCGGGAGGGCCAGATACAATGAGCAGTTCTTC.

The J gene is TRBJ2-1, the V gene TRBV7-2; 12 bases map to TRBD2. Per germline, CDR1 SGHTA and CDR2 FQGNSA. The junction had 14 bases not matched to a gene; V was cut back by 5 bases and J by 9 bases. CDR3 length: 17 amino acids. CDR3 in amino acids: CASSPRTSGIDKGEQFF. The CDR3 DNA is TGTGCCAGCAGCCCGCGGACTAGCGGGATCGATAAGGGTGAGCAGTTCTTC.

The chain couples TRBV5-1 to TRBJ2-1; 7 nucleotides line up with TRBD1. Germline V gives CDR1 SGHRS, CDR2 YFSETQ. This CDR3 is 15 amino acids long. The J segment lost 2 bases and the V segment lost 5 bases, leaving 7 bases of the junction unmatched. CDR3 nucleotide sequence: TGCGCCAGCAGTGACAGGGATGTGACCTACAATGAGCAGTTCTTC. This translates into CASSDRDVTYNEQFF.

The genes are TRBV6-5 and TRBJ2-1; TRBD2 aligns across 9 bases. This CDR3 comprises 14 residues. Germline values: CDR1 MNHEY, CDR2 SVGAGI. The V and J ends lost 5 bases and 7 bases, in that order; junction bases with no gene match: 6. The CDR3 bases are TGTGCCAGCAGTCCCATAGCGGGGGCGAATGAGCAGTTCTTC. This codes for CASSPIAGANEQFF.

This clone showed up just a few times. This sample includes further DNA sequences coding for the same CDR3. The V call is TRBV28, the J call TRBJ2-7; 9 bases are shared with TRBD1. The V and J ends lost 6 bases and 2 bases, in that order; junction bases with no gene match: 2. This CDR3 comprises 13 residues. The germline gives CDR1 MDHEN, CDR2 SYDVKM. This CDR3 is CASRRTGAYEQYF. The CDR3, as DNA: TGTGCCAGCAGGCGGACAGGGGCCTACGAGCAGTACTTC.

This clone was found a few times. This chain links TRBV27 with TRBJ1-4; 7 bases agree with TRBD1. The CDR3 spans 14 residues. After removal of 3 bases from V and 6 bases from J, the junction contained 4 bases not matched to a gene. Germline V gene sequence: CDR1 MNHEY, CDR2 SMNVEV (reference sequence). As DNA, the CDR3 is TGTGCCAGCAGTTTTGGCAGGGGGGATGAAAAACTGTTTTTT. This sequence encodes CASSFGRGDEKLFF.

This clone was detected only a few times. The V and J genes are TRBV7-2 and TRBJ2-5; TRBD2 is a possible D gene (5 bases). Germline lookup yields CDR1 SGHTA and CDR2 FQGNSA. The CDR3 loop spans 14 amino acids. The germline V and J ends were trimmed by 2 bases and 1 base, with 8 bases remaining between them. CDR3 DNA: TGTGCCAGCAGCTTATCGGGAATCCAAGAGACCCAGTACTTC. Amino acids: CASSLSGIQETQYF.

The chain carries TRBV18 and TRBJ2-1; tentative D call: TRBD2 (5 bases). CDR3 length equals 15 residues. With 0 bases removed from V and 4 bases from J, the gap between germline ends came to 10 bases. Germline-derived CDR1 and CDR2 are KGHSH and LQKENI. Written as DNA, the CDR3 is TGTGCCAGCTCACCACCGGGGAGCGAGTACAATGAGCAGTTCTTC. Residues: CASSPPGSEYNEQFF. The whole variable domain, remainder taken from reference TRBV18 and TRBJ2-1, is NAGVMQNPRHLVRRRGQEARLRCSPMKGHSHVYWYRQLPEEGLKFMVYLQKENIIDESGMPKERFSAEFPKEGPSILRIQQVVRGDSAAYFCASSPPGSEYNEQFFGPGTRLTVL.

The chain uses TRBV11-3 and TRBJ2-7, with D possibly being TRBD2 (6 bases). The CDR3 totals 14 residues. Germline loops: CDR1 SGHNT, CDR2 YENEEA. Trimming pared 6 bases from V and 6 bases from J, leaving 18 bases between. The CDR3 region has the DNA TGTGCCAGCAGATCAGCGGATAGGGGAGGCGAGCAGTACTTC. Residues: CASRSADRGGEQYF.

This clone has just a few counts. This chain connects TRBV7-8 to TRBJ2-4; D ambiguous. V lost 8 bases to trimming and J lost 0 bases, with 8 bases between them. CDR1 and CDR2 from the germline V gene are SGHVS and FQNEAQ. There are 13 residues in the CDR3. This CDR3 is CASGSLAKNIQYF. CDR3 in DNA: TGTGCCAGCGGCAGTCTAGCCAAAAACATTCAGTACTTC.

The sample holds a few counts of this clone. The chain carries TRBV10-3 and TRBJ2-5; no clear D gene. The ends were cut back, 6 bases at V and 1 base at J, with 12 bases in the middle. Germline assignment: CDR1 ENHRY and CDR2 SYGVKD. The length of the CDR3 is 14 residues. DNA for the CDR3: TGTGCCATCAGCCCCAGTGGCGGCCAAGAGACCCAGTACTTC. This translates into CAISPSGGQETQYF.

This clone turned up a few times. This chain connects TRBV28 to TRBJ2-7, with TRBD2 identical over 13 bases. Germline V gives CDR1 MDHEN, CDR2 SYDVKM. With V trimmed by 3 bases and J by 5 bases, 13 bases remained unmatched. This CDR3 comprises 18 residues. DNA of the CDR3: TGTGCCAGCAGTTTCCTCACTAGCGGGAGGGCCCGGACCGACGAGCAGTACTTC. It yields the protein CASSFLTSGRARTDEQYF.

This clone was found a few times. V usage is TRBV19 and J usage is TRBJ1-5; D ambiguous. The V end was cut by 5 bases, the J end by 4 bases, with 9 bases between. Germline lookup yields CDR1 LNHDA and CDR2 SQIVND (reference sequence). This CDR3 contains 13 residues. CDR3 loop: CASSRLLNQPQHF. DNA for the CDR3: TGTGCCAGTAGTCGGTTACTGAATCAGCCCCAGCATTTT.

The CDR3: CASSLALGAPYEQYF. As DNA, the CDR3 is TGTGCCAGCAGTTTGGCCCTAGGAGCTCCCTACGAGCAGTACTTC. The chain couples TRBV28 to TRBJ2-7, with D unclear. Germline CDR1 is MDHEN and CDR2 is SYDVKM. This CDR3 is built from 15 residues. Trimming removed 3 bases at V and 2 bases at J, with 14 bases between.

Turning to this clone: The sample contains more than one DNA sequence encoding this CDR3. The rearrangement joins TRBV2 to TRBJ1-2; D is possibly TRBD1 (5 bases). This CDR3 has 12 residues. Germline V lookup: CDR1 SNHLY, CDR2 FYNNEI. V was pared by 3 bases and J by 4 bases, with 6 bases between. CDR3 sequence reads: CASSDGGYGYTF. The CDR3 nucleotides are TGTGCCAGCAGTGACGGGGGCTATGGCTACACCTTC.

The chain combines TRBV19 with TRBJ1-2; maybe TRBD1 (6 bases). The CDR3 has 15 residues. CDR1 and CDR2 (germline): LNHDA, SQIVND (reference sequence). Trimming left V 0 bases short and J 4 bases short, with 12 bases between. The CDR3 sequence: CASSIDSIRGYGYTF. The CDR3 nucleotides read TGTGCCAGTAGTATAGATTCGATCAGGGGCTATGGCTACACCTTC.

V is TRBV18 and J is TRBJ1-2, with a tentative D call TRBD1 (5 bases). This CDR3 region has 17 residues. CDR1 is KGHSH and CDR2 is LQKENI in the germline V gene. V was trimmed by 4 bases and J by 4 bases, leaving 22 bases between them. The CDR3 DNA follows: TGTGCCAGCTCACTCGAGTGGCAGGCTGGGGGGACCTATGGCTACACCTTC. Its translation: CASSLEWQAGGTYGYTF. The full variable domain, its missing parts supplied by reference TRBV18 and TRBJ1-2, is NAGVMQNPRHLVRRRGQEARLRCSPMKGHSHVYWYRQLPEEGLKFMVYLQKENIIDESGMPKERFSAEFPKEGPSILRIQQVVRGDSAAYFCASSLEWQAGGTYGYTFGSGTRLTVV.

This clone came up many times. The chain links TRBV14 to TRBJ2-1; weak D call: TRBD2 (6 bases). The V and J ends lost 1 base and 7 bases respectively, with 11 bases between them. Germline V gene lookup returns CDR1 SGHDN and CDR2 FVKESK. CDR3 size: 14 residues. The CDR3 DNA is TGTGCCAGCAGCCAAGCGGGGGTGGATAATGAGCAGTTCTTC. This encodes CASSQAGVDNEQFF.

The chain is built from TRBV28 and TRBJ2-1, with 10 bases that match TRBD2. The CDR3 contains 17 residues. Germline lookup yields CDR1 MDHEN and CDR2 SYDVKM. V dropped 8 bases and J dropped 8; count of bases not matched to a gene: 18. CDR3 nucleotide sequence: TGTGCCAGCGGGACCTTCGTTAGCGGGAGGTTTAGGGATGAGCAGTTCTTC. This sequence encodes CASGTFVSGRFRDEQFF.

The V call is TRBV7-2, the J call TRBJ2-7; the match to TRBD2 covers 9 bases. CDR1 and CDR2 from the germline V gene are SGHTA and FQGNSA. J gave up 0 bases and V 5 bases, and 8 bases lay outside the gene matches. There are 16 residues in the CDR3. The CDR3 here is CASSRRGLANSYEQYF. DNA of the CDR3: TGTGCCAGCAGCCGGAGAGGACTAGCGAACTCCTACGAGCAGTACTTC.

The V and J genes are TRBV9 and TRBJ2-3, with D possibly TRBD2 on 5 matching bases. Trimming removed 4 bases from V and 2 bases from J, with 14 bases in between. CDR3 length: 15 residues. The germline gives CDR1 SGDLS, CDR2 YYNGEE. The CDR3 here is CASSPPTSYTDTQYF. Here the CDR3 DNA reads TGTGCCAGCAGCCCGCCTACTAGTTACACAGATACGCAGTATTTT.